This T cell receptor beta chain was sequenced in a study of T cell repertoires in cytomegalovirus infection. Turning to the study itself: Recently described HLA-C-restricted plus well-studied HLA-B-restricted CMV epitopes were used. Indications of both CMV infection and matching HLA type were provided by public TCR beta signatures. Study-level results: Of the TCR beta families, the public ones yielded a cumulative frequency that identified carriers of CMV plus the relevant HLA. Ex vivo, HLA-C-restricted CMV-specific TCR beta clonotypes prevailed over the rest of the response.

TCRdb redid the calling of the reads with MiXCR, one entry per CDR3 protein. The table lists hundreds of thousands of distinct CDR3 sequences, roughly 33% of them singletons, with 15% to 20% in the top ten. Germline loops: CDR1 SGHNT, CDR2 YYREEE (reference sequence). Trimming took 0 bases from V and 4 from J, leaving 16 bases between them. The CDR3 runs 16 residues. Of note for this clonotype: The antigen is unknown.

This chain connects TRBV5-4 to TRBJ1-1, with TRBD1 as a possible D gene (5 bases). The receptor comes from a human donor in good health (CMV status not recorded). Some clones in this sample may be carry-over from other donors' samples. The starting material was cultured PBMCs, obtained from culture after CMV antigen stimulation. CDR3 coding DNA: TGTGCCAGCAGCTTGGTCCCCCGCCAGGGCCGCACTGAAGCTTTCTTT. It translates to CASSLVPRQGRTEAFF. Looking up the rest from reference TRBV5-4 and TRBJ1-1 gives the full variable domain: ETGVTQSPTHLIKTRGQQVTLRCSSQSGHNTVSWYQQALGQGPQFIFQYYREEENGRGNFPPRFSGLQFPNYSSELNVNALELDDSALYLCASSLVPRQGRTEAFFGQGTRLTVV.